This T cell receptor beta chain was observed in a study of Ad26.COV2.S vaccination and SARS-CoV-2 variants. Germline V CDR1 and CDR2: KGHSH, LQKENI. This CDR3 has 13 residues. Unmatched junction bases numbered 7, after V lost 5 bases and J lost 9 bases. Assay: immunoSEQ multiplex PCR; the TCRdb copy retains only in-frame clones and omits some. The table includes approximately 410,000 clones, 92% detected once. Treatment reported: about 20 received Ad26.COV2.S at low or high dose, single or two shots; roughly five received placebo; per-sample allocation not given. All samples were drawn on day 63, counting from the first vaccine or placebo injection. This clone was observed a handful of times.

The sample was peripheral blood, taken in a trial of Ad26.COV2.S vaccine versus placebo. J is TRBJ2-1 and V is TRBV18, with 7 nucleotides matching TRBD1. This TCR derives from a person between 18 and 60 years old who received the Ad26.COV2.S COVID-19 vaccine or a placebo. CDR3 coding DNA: TGTGCCAGCTCAACTGGACAGGTGGGTGAGCAGTTCTTC. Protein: CASSTGQVGEQFF.